A selection of T cell receptor beta chains follows, all from one sample in a study of human T cells and chemical hapten exposure. TCRdb itself ran the RACE reads through MiXCR, one entry per CDR3 protein. The sample records roughly 380,000 distinct CDR3 sequences, roughly 5% being singletons. The specimen comprised whole blood, sampled in connection with sensitization to the hapten diphenylcyclopropenone (DPC). The source is a woman in her 50s with alopecia areata. Some clones in this sample may be carry-over from other donors' samples. Each CDR3 is given with its conserved first and last residue. The order of the fields is clone size, J gene, D gene, V gene, CDR3 DNA, CDR3 protein. D genes are given only for firm matches. Some rows mark clone size as missing; the rest say once, few, many or name a class of expanded clone.

few | TRBJ2-2 | - | TRBV28 | TGTGCCAGCAGTTCCCCCGGGGTCGCGAACACCGGGGAGCTGTTTTTT | CASSSPGVANTGELFF
many | TRBJ1-4 | TRBD1 | TRBV7-9 | TGTGCCAGCAGCATGCCGGGACAGGGCACTCCGAGGGAAAAACTGTTTTTT | CASSMPGQGTPREKLFF
- | TRBJ1-1 | TRBD1 | TRBV12-3/TRBV12-4 | TGTGCCAGCAGTTCCGGGACAGGGGGCATCTTGAACACTGAAGCTTTCTTT | CASSSGTGGILNTEAFF
- | TRBJ2-3 | - | TRBV7-2 | TGTGCCAGCAGCCGCAGCGGAGGGTGGGGAGATACGCAGTATTTT | CASSRSGGWGDTQYF
- | TRBJ1-4 | TRBD1 | TRBV6-2/TRBV6-3 | TGTGCCAGCAGAAGAGGGGGCAAGGATGAAAAACTGTTTTTT | CASRRGGKDEKLFF
few | TRBJ2-3 | TRBD2 | TRBV27 | TGTGCCAGCAGTTCCCTGGCGGGAGGGCTCACAGATACGCAGTATTTT | CASSSLAGGLTDTQYF
few | TRBJ1-1 | - | TRBV6-6 | TGTGCCAGCAAGGAGGGTGGAATCACTGAAGCTTTCTTT | CASKEGGITEAFF
- | TRBJ1-5 | - | TRBV10-3 | TGTGCCATCAGTGAGTATGGGGGAAATCAGCCCCAGCATTTT | CAISEYGGNQPQHF
few | TRBJ2-7 | TRBD1 | TRBV9 | TGTGCCAGCAGCGCAGGGACAGGGGGAGGTTACGAGCAGTACTTC | CASSAGTGGGYEQYF
few | TRBJ1-2 | - | TRBV28 | TGTGCCAGCAGTTTTCATAGGACAGCGTATGGCTACACCTTC | CASSFHRTAYGYTF
few | TRBJ2-1 | TRBD2 | TRBV4-1 | TGCGCCAGCAGCCTTCGGACTAGCGGGGGGGCCTATTACAATGAGCAGTTCTTC | CASSLRTSGGAYYNEQFF
many | TRBJ2-1 | TRBD2 | TRBV14 | TGTGCCAGCTCCGCCGGGACTAGATCTTCCAATGAGCAGTTCTTC | CASSAGTRSSNEQFF
many | TRBJ1-2 | - | TRBV6-5 | TGTGCCACCACAGAAAAGATAAACTATGGCTACACCTTC | CATTEKINYGYTF
- | TRBJ1-6 | TRBD1 | TRBV28 | TGTGCCAGCAGTTTATCAGGCAGGGGGAGATCACCCCTCCACTTT | CASSLSGRGRSPLHF
- | TRBJ1-1 | - | TRBV5-1 | TGCGCCAGCAGCATCCAGGCGCGGAACACTGAAGCTTTCTTT | CASSIQARNTEAFF
- | TRBJ1-4 | - | TRBV20-1 | TGCAGTGCTAGAGATCTTGTCCAGCCGGGGGGTGAAAAACTGTTTTTT | CSARDLVQPGGEKLFF
many | TRBJ2-1 | - | TRBV29-1 | TGCAGCGTCGGGACGGGAAATGAGCAGTTCTTC | CSVGTGNEQFF
many | TRBJ2-7 | TRBD2 | TRBV5-7 | TGTGCCAGCAGGCCCCTGACGGGGGGCTCCTACGAGCAGTACTTC | CASRPLTGGSYEQYF
many | TRBJ2-3 | - | TRBV24-1 | TGTGCCACCAGTGACGGGCCAGCTTCTAGCACAGATACGCAGTATTTT | CATSDGPASSTDTQYF
- | TRBJ2-3 | TRBD2 | TRBV20-1 | TGCAGTGCTAGAGATAATGCGGGGGGCACAGATACGCAGTATTTT | CSARDNAGGTDTQYF
- | TRBJ2-7 | - | TRBV6-1 | TGTGCCAGCAGCGTAGACTCCCGGAGTGAGCAGTACTTC | CASSVDSRSEQYF
- | TRBJ1-1 | - | TRBV7-2 | TGTGCCAACAGCTCATTCATTGAAACTGAAGCTTTCTTT | CANSSFIETEAFF
many | TRBJ1-2 | - | TRBV2 | TGTGCCAGCACCGTTTTAGGGAGTACTAACTATGGCTACACCTTC | CASTVLGSTNYGYTF
many | TRBJ1-2 | - | TRBV6-2/TRBV6-3 | TGTGCCAGCAGACCCAGAAACTATGGCTACACCTTC | CASRPRNYGYTF
many | TRBJ2-5 | - | TRBV5-1 | TGCGCCAGCAGCATCCAAGGGGTCTACCAAGAGACCCAGTACTTC | CASSIQGVYQETQYF
few | TRBJ2-7 | TRBD2 | TRBV20-1 | TGCAGTGTCACCGCCCCTAGCGGGAGTTACGAGCAGTACTTC | CSVTAPSGSYEQYF
few | TRBJ1-6 | - | TRBV25-1 | TGTGCCAGCAGAGGGATCTATAATTCACCCCTCCACTTT | CASRGIYNSPLHF
many | TRBJ2-3 | TRBD2 | TRBV7-8 | TGTGCCAGCAGCTTCCGGCACTTGGGGGCTAGCGGGGGATCAGATACGCAGTATTTT | CASSFRHLGASGGSDTQYF
many | TRBJ2-7 | - | TRBV25-1 | TGTGCCAGCAGTGAAGAGGGACGCTACGAGCAGTACTTC | CASSEEGRYEQYF
many | TRBJ1-1 | - | TRBV4-3 | TGCGCCAGCAGCCAAGATTTACGTGAAGCTTTCTTT | CASSQDLREAFF
- | TRBJ2-3 | TRBD2 | TRBV20-1 | TGCAGTGCTAGAGCGTGGCCGACTCTAGCGGGAGAACCAGATACGCAGTATTTT | CSARAWPTLAGEPDTQYF
- | TRBJ2-7 | TRBD1 | TRBV9 | TGTGCCAGCAGCTCGGAGGGGCAGGGGGCACGTAACGAGCAGTACTTC | CASSSEGQGARNEQYF
- | TRBJ2-4 | TRBD2 | TRBV2 | TGTGCCAGCAGTGGGGGAGCGGGAGGCCGAAACATTCAGTACTTC | CASSGGAGGRNIQYF
many | TRBJ1-1 | - | TRBV18 | TGTGCCAGCTCCCTTATTACAGGGTATACTGAAGCTTTCTTT | CASSLITGYTEAFF
many | TRBJ1-2 | TRBD1 | TRBV12-3/TRBV12-4 | TGTGCCAGCAGTCTTCCGGGACAGGGGCCCTATGGCTACACCTTC | CASSLPGQGPYGYTF
few | TRBJ1-2 | TRBD1 | TRBV29-1 | TGCAGCGCTCCTCAGGGGGAAGGCTATGGCTACACCTTC | CSAPQGEGYGYTF
few | TRBJ2-7 | - | TRBV20-1 | TGCAGTGCTAGGGGAGACATCATTTACGAGCAGTACTTC | CSARGDIIYEQYF
many | TRBJ2-7 | - | TRBV29-1 | TGCAGCGTTCGGGCCGGGGTTTACGAGCAGTACTTC | CSVRAGVYEQYF
few | TRBJ1-1 | TRBD1 | TRBV7-3 | TGTGCCAGCAGCCCCCAAGGGTGGACAGGCAACACTGAAGCTTTCTTT | CASSPQGWTGNTEAFF
few | TRBJ2-7 | - | TRBV20-1 | TGCAGTGTTAAACGAATCGGGCCCGAGCAGTACTTC | CSVKRIGPEQYF
- | TRBJ2-7 | - | TRBV5-6 | TGTGCCAGCAGCAGTACTGGATCACAGTACTTC | CASSSTGSQYF
- | TRBJ1-1 | TRBD1 | TRBV12-5 | TGTGCTAGTGGGGGACAGGGGATTGTCGCTTTCTTT | CASGGQGIVAFF
many | TRBJ1-5 | - | TRBV12-3/TRBV12-4 | TGTGCCAGCAGTTTCGGGGGGAGTAGCAATCAGCCCCAGCATTTT | CASSFGGSSNQPQHF
many | TRBJ1-2 | - | TRBV5-4 | TGTGCCAGCAGCTTGGGGGGCGCTAACTATGGCTACACCTTC | CASSLGGANYGYTF
many | TRBJ1-5 | - | TRBV29-1 | TGCAGCGTAGGGGGTGCCTCCCCTAATCAGCCCCAGCATTTT | CSVGGASPNQPQHF
few | TRBJ2-1 | - | TRBV29-1 | TGCAGCGTCCGCGGCGAGAACAATGAGCAGTTCTTC | CSVRGENNEQFF
- | TRBJ1-1 | - | TRBV6-5 | TGTGCCACCTCCCGGCGAGGGTACACTGAAGCTTTCTTT | CATSRRGYTEAFF
- | TRBJ2-1 | - | TRBV4-2 | TGTGCCAGCAGCCAAGAGAGGGCAGGGTGGAATGAGCAGTTCTTC | CASSQERAGWNEQFF